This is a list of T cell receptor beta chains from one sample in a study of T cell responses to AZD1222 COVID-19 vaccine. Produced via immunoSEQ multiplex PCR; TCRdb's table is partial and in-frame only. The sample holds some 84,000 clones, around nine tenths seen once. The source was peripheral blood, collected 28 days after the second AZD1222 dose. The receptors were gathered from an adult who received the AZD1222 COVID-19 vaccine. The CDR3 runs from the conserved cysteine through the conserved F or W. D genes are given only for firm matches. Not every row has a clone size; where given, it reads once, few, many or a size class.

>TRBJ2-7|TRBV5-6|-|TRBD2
TGTGCCAGCAGCCGCGGGGGAAACTACGAGCAGTACTTC
CASSRGGNYEQYF
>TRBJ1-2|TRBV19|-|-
TGTGCCAGTAGCAGAAACTATGGCTACACCTTC
CASSRNYGYTF
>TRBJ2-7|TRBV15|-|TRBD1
TGTGCCACCAGCACCCGACAGGGGTACGAGCAGTACTTC
CATSTRQGYEQYF
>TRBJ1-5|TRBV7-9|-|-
TGTGCCAGCAGCCACAGGGAAGTCAATCAGCCCCAGCATTTT
CASSHREVNQPQHF
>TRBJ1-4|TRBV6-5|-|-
TGTGCCACCCAAATGGCGCCGTCCGTCGAAAAACTGTTTTTT
CATQMAPSVEKLFF
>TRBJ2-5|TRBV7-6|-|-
TGTGCCAGCAGCCGAGTCGCCAGAAAGGGTGGAGAGACCCAGTACTTC
CASSRVARKGGETQYF
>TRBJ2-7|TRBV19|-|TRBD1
TGTGCCAGTAGTATTATGACAGGGTCTTACGAGCAGTACTTC
CASSIMTGSYEQYF
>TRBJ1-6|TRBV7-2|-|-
TGTGCCAGCAGCCCGGGGGCGGATAATTCACCCCTCCACTTT
CASSPGADNSPLHF
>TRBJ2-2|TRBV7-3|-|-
TGTGCCAGCAGCTCCCAGGGTAACACCGGGGAGCTGTTTTTT
CASSSQGNTGELFF
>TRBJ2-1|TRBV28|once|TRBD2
TGTGCCAGCATTCTGACGGGGGGGCAAAATGAGCAGTTCTTC
CASILTGGQNEQFF
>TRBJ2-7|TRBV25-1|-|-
TGTGCCAGCAGTGGTCGGGGCTACGAGCAGTACTTC
CASSGRGYEQYF
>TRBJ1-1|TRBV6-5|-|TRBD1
TGTGCCACCCTAACAGGGGGCACTGAAGCTTTCTTT
CATLTGGTEAFF
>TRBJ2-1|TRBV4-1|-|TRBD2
TGCGCCAGCAGCCAGAAACACGGGACTACCTCTATCAATGAGCAGTTCTTC
CASSQKHGTTSINEQFF
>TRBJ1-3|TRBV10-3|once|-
TGTGCCATCAGGGGGGATAGCTCTGGAAACACCATATATTTT
CAIRGDSSGNTIYF
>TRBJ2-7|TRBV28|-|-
TGTGCCAGCAGTGGGGGGGCAATGACATCCTACGAGCAGTACTTC
CASSGGAMTSYEQYF
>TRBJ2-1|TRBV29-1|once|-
TGCAGCGTTGACCGACTGGGCCAAAGGTACAATGAGCAGTTCTTC
CSVDRLGQRYNEQFF
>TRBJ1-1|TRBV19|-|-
TGTGCCAGTACCCCGCGGCAGGAGCAAAACACTGAAGCTTTCTTT
CASTPRQEQNTEAFF
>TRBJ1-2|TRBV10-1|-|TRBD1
TGCGCCAGCAGTGATGAGACAGGGGGGACATTATACCACTATGGCTACACCTTC
CASSDETGGTLYHYGYTF
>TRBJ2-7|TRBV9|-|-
TGTGCCAGCAGCGTAAGCCCTACATCTTCCTACGAGCAGTACTTC
CASSVSPTSSYEQYF
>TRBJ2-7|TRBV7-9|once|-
TGTGCCAGCAGCTTAGAGTCAGGGTGGTTTTTC
CASSLESGWFF
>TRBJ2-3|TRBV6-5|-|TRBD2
TGTGCCAGCAGTTACTCGGGGGGGAGCACAGATACGCAGTATTTT
CASSYSGGSTDTQYF
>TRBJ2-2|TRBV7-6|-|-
TGTGCCAGCAGCCTACCCTACCGGGGGATTGGGGAGCTGTTTTTT
CASSLPYRGIGELFF
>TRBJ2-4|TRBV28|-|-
TGTGCCAGCGGCACTACAGGGATCAAAAACATTCAGTACTTC
CASGTTGIKNIQYF
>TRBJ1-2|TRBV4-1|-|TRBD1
TGCGCCAGCAGCCGAGCCCTTAGACAGGGACCAAGGGATGGCTACACCTTC
CASSRALRQGPRDGYTF
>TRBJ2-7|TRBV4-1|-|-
TGCGCCAGCAGCCAACAGTTTCAAGCGGTCCGCTCCTACGAGCAGTACTTC
CASSQQFQAVRSYEQYF
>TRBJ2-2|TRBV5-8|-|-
TGTGCCAGCAGCTTACAAGGGTTGGCCGGGGAGCTGTTTTTT
CASSLQGLAGELFF
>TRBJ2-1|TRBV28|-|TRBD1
TGTGCCAGCAGGGGACAGGTCCCAGATGAGCAGTTCTTC
CASRGQVPDEQFF
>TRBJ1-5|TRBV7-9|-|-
TGTGCCAGCAGCTCCCAATGGGAGAATCAGCCCCAGCATTTT
CASSSQWENQPQHF
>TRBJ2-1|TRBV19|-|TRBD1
TGTGCCAGCAATGTAGGGGCACAGGGGGAGTTCTTC
CASNVGAQGEFF
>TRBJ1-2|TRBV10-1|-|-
TGCGCCAGCAGTGAGCCAGGGGCCAACTATGGCTACACCTTC
CASSEPGANYGYTF
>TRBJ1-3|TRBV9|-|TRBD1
TGTGCCAGCAGCGTATCCGGGACAGGGCTCGGAAACACCATATATTTT
CASSVSGTGLGNTIYF
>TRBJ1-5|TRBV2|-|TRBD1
TGTGTAACGAGACAGGGGAGCAATCAGCCCCAGCATTTT
CVTRQGSNQPQHF
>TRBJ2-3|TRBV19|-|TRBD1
TGTGCCAGTGGGAAACAGGGGGCTACAGATACGCAGTATTTT
CASGKQGATDTQYF
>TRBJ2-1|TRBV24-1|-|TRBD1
TGTGCCACCAGTGATTCCGATACAGGGGTAGATGAGCAGTTCTTC
CATSDSDTGVDEQFF
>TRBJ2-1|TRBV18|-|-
TGTGCCAGCTCACCCCAGAGCTCCTACAATGAGCAGTTCTTC
CASSPQSSYNEQFF